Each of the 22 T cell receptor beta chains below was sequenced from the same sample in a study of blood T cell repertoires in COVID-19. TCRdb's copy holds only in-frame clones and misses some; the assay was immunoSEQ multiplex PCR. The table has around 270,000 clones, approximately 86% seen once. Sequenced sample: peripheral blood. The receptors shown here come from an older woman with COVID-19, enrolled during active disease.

The DNA for the CDR3 is TGTGCCAGCAGCCAGGGCGGACTAGCGGGAATCGGTGAGCAGTTCTTC. Protein sequence: CASSQGGLAGIGEQFF. The chain recombines TRBV3-1 (or the pseudogene TRBV3-2) with TRBJ2-1, with TRBD2 matching over 12 bases. Germline V CDR1 and CDR2: LGHDT, YNNKEL (reference sequence). This CDR3 region has 16 residues. Losses at the gene ends were 3 bases for V and 9 bases for J; bases not matched to a gene: 9.

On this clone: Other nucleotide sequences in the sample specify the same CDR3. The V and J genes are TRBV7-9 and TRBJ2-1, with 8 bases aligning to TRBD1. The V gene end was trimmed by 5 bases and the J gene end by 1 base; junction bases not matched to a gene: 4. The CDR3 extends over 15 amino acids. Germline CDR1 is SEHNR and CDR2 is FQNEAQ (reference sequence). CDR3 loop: CASSRDRGSYNEQFF. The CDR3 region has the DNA TGTGCCAGCAGCCGCGACAGGGGATCCTACAATGAGCAGTTCTTC. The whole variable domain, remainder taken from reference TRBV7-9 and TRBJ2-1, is DTGVSQNPRHKITKRGQNVTFRCDPISEHNRLYWYRQTLGQGPEFLTYFQNEAQLEKSRLLSDRFSAERPKGSFSTLEIQRTEQGDSAMYLCASSRDRGSYNEQFFGPGTRLTVL.

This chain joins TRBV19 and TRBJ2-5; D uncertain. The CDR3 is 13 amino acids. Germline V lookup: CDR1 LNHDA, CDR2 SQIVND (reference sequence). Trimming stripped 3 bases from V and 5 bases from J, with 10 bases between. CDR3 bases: TGTGCCAGTAGTATGCGAGGTAGGGAGACCCAGTACTTC. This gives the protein CASSMRGRETQYF.

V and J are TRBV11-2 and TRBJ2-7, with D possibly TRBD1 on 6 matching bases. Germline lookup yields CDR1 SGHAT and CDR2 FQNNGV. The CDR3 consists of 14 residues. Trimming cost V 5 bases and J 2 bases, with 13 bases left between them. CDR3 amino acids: CASSGTGSPYEQYF. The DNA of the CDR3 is TGTGCCAGCAGCGGCACAGGGAGCCCCTACGAGCAGTACTTC.

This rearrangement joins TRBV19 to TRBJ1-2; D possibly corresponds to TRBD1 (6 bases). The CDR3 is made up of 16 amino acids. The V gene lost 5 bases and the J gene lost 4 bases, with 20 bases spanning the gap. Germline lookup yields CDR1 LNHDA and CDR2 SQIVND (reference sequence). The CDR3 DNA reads TGTGCCAGTAGTTCCACTGCCGGGACACCCCTCTATGGCTACACCTTC. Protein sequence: CASSSTAGTPLYGYTF. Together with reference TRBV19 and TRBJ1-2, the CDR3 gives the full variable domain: DGGITQSPKYLFRKEGQNVTLSCEQNLNHDAMYWYRQDPGQGLRLIYYSQIVNDFQKGDIAEGYSVSREKKESFPLTVTSAQKNPTAFYLCASSSTAGTPLYGYTFGSGTRLTVV.

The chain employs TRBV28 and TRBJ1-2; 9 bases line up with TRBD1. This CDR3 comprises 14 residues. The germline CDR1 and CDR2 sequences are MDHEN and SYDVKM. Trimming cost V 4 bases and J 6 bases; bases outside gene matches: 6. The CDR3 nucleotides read TGTGCCAGCAGTTCAGGACAGGGGACACATGGCTACACCTTC. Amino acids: CASSSGQGTHGYTF.

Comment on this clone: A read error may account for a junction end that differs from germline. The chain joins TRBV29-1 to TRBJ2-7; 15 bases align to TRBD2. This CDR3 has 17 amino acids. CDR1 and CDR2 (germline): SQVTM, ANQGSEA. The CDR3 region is CSVEAGTGGSGTSGRHF. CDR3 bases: TGCAGCGTTGAAGCTGGGACAGGAGGCAGCGGGACTAGCGGGAGGCACTTC.

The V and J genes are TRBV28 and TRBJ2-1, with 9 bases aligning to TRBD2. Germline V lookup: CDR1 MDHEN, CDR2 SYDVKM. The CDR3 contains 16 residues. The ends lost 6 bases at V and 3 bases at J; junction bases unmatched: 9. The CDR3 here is CASRQAGGANYNEQFF. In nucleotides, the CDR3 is TGTGCCAGCAGACAAGCGGGAGGCGCTAACTACAATGAGCAGTTCTTC.

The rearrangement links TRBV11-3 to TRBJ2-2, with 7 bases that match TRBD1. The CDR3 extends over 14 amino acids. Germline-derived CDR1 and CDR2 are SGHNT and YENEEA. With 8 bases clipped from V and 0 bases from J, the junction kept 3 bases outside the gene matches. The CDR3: CASQDRANTGELFF. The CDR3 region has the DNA TGTGCCAGCCAAGACAGGGCGAACACCGGGGAGCTGTTTTTT.

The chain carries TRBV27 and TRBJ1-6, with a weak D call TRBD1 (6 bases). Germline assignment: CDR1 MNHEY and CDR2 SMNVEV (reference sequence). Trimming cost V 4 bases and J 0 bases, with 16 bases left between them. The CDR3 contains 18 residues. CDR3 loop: CASSSRQASSSYNSPLHF. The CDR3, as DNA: TGTGCCAGCAGTTCGCGACAGGCCTCTAGCTCCTATAATTCACCCCTCCACTTT.

DNA for the CDR3: TGTGCCAGTAGTCCCGGTGAGAGGGGAGGTGGCTACACCTTC. Translation: CASSPGERGGGYTF. This rearrangement joins TRBV19 to TRBJ1-2, with D possibly matching TRBD1 (5 bases). The germline CDR1 and CDR2 sequences are LNHDA and SQIVND (reference sequence). Deletions cut 5 bases from V and 7 bases from J, with 17 bases between. The CDR3 extends over 14 amino acids. Full variable domain (rest looked up from reference TRBV19 and TRBJ1-2): DGGITQSPKYLFRKEGQNVTLSCEQNLNHDAMYWYRQDPGQGLRLIYYSQIVNDFQKGDIAEGYSVSREKKESFPLTVTSAQKNPTAFYLCASSPGERGGGYTFGSGTRLTVV.

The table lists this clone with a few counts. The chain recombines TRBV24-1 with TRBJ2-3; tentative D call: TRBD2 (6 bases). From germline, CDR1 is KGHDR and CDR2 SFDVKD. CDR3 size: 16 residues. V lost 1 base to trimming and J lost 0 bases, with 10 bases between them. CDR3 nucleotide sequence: TGTGCCACCAGTGATTTCGTGGGAGGCAGCACAGATACGCAGTATTTT. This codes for CATSDFVGGSTDTQYF.

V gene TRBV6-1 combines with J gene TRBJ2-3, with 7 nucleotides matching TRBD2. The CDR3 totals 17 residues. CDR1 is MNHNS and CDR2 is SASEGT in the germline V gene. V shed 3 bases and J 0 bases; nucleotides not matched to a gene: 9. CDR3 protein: CASSEGVSGLSTDTQYF. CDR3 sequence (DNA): TGTGCCAGCAGTGAGGGGGTTAGCGGGCTTAGCACAGATACGCAGTATTTT.

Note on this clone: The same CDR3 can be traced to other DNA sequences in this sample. The CDR3, as DNA: TGTGCCAGCTCACCTGGGCAGGGGGCGAACACTGAAGCTTTCTTT. As protein: CASSPGQGANTEAFF. The V and J genes are TRBV18 and TRBJ1-1, with 8 bases identical to TRBD1. This CDR3 is built from 15 residues. With V trimmed by 3 bases and J by 1 base, 4 bases remained unmatched. CDR1 and CDR2 from the germline V gene are KGHSH and LQKENI.

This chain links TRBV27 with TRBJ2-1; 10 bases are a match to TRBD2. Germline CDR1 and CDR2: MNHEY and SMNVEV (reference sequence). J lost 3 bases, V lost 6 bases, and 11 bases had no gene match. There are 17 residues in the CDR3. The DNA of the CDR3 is TGTGCCAGCAGCCTAAGTAGTACTAGCGGGGTCTACAATGAGCAGTTCTTC. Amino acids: CASSLSSTSGVYNEQFF.

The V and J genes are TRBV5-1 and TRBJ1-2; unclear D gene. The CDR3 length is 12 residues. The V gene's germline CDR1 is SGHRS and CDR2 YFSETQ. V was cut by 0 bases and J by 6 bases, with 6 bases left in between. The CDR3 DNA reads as TGCGCCAGCAGCTTGGCCGGGGATGGCTACACCTTC. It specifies CASSLAGDGYTF.

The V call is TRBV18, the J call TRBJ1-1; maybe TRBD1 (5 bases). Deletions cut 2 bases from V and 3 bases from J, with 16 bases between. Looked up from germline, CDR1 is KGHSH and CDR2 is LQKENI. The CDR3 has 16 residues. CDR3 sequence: CASSPRDGRGDTEAFF. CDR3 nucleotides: TGTGCCAGCTCACCAAGAGACGGCCGGGGGGACACTGAAGCTTTCTTT.

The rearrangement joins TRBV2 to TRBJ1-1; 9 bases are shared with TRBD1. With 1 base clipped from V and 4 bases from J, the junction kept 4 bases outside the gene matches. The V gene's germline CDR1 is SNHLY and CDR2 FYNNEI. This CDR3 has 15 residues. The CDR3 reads CASSEDRGRGTEAFF. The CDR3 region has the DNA TGTGCCAGCAGTGAAGACAGGGGGCGTGGCACTGAAGCTTTCTTT.

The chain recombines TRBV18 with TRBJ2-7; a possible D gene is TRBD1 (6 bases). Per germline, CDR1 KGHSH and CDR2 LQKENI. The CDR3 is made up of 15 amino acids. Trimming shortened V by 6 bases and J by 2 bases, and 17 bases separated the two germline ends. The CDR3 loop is CASSGPLGATYEQYF. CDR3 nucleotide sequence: TGTGCCAGCTCCGGACCGCTGGGGGCGACCTACGAGCAGTACTTC.

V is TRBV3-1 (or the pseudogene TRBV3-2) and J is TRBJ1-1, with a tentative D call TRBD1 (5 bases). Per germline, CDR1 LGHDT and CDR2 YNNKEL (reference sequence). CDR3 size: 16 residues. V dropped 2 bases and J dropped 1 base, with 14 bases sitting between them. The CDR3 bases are TGTGCCAGCAGCCAATACGGACGACAGCAGAACACTGAAGCTTTCTTT. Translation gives CASSQYGRQQNTEAFF.

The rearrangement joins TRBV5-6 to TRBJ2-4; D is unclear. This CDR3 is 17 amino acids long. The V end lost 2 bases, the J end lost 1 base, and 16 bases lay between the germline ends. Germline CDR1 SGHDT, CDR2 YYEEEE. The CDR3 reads CASSFRGLRWAKNIQYF. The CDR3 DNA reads TGTGCCAGCAGCTTCCGCGGTCTGAGGTGGGCCAAAAACATTCAGTACTTC.

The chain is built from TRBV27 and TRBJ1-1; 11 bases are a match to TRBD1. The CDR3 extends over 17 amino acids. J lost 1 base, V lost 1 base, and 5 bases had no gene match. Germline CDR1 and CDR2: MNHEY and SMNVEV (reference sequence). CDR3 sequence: CASSLYGTGGWNTEAFF. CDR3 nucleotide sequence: TGTGCCAGCAGTTTATACGGGACAGGGGGTTGGAACACTGAAGCTTTCTTT.